This T cell receptor beta chain originates from a study of blood T cells in healthy people across ages. General study findings and limits: The fall in TCR beta diversity per million T cells was roughly linear with age. The study could not conclusively compare naive and antigen-experienced cells, given its unsorted PBMCs. Aged donors had fewer naive CD4+ cells and lower diversity than long-lived donors.

Turning to this clonotype: Its antigen is unknown.

Sample-barcoded 5' priming and a J-beta primer mix drove a second PCR of roughly 7 to 11 cycles. The template-switch adaptor, which had 12 random nucleotides, put a tag on each cDNA molecule. TCRdb independently ran MiXCR on the 5' RACE reads; one entry per CDR3 protein. The sample holds around 1.1 million distinct CDR3 sequences, 35% to 45% seen once. Deletions cut 6 bases from V and 5 bases from J, with 14 bases between. The germline V gene has CDR1 SGHRS and CDR2 YFSETQ. The CDR3 spans 13 residues. The chain couples TRBV5-1 to TRBJ1-1; D possibly corresponds to TRBD1 (6 bases). The receptor's source is a man younger than 35 in good health. Source material: blood. The CDR3 DNA follows: TGCGCCAGCAACCAGGGGACTGAGACTGAAGCTTTCTTT. This codes for CASNQGTETEAFF.